This T cell receptor (beta chain) came from a study of blood T cell repertoires in COVID-19. Looking at the study overall: Both acute and convalescent COVID-19 samples were obtained from the United States, Italy and Spain. T cells, B-cell-depleted T cells, or PBMCs supplied cDNA or gDNA.

Germline loops: CDR1 LGHNA, CDR2 YSLEER. After removal of 0 bases from V and 2 bases from J, the junction contained 7 bases not matched to a gene. The CDR3 extends over 16 amino acids. Original methodology: By means of reference gene primer amplification, nucleated cell counts were estimated. Clones were sequenced by immunoSEQ multiplex PCR, and TCRdb holds only the in-frame ones, with some missing. The V and J calls and clone size are taken from that table; D and trimming were inferred from the DNA. The sample has just over 650,000 clones; approximately 90% are singletons. The source material was peripheral blood. J is TRBJ2-7 and V is TRBV4-3; 7 bases match TRBD2. This clonotype was obtained from a woman between 18 and 29 years old with acute or convalescent COVID-19. The CDR3 sequence is CASSQDWGGRAYEQYF. CDR3 in DNA: TGCGCCAGCAGCCAAGATTGGGGGGGGAGGGCCTACGAGCAGTACTTC.